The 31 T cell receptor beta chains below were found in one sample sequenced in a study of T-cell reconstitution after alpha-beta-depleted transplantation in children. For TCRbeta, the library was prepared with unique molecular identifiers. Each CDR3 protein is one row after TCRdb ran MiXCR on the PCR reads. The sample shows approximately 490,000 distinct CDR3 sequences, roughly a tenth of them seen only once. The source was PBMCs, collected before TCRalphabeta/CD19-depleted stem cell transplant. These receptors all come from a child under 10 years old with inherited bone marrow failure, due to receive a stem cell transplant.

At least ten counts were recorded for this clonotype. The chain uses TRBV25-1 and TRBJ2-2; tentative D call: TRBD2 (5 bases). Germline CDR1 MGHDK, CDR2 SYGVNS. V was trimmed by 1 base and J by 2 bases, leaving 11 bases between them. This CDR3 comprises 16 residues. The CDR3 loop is CASSELREFNTGELFF. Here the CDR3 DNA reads TGTGCCAGCAGTGAATTAAGGGAGTTTAACACCGGGGAGCTGTTTTTT.

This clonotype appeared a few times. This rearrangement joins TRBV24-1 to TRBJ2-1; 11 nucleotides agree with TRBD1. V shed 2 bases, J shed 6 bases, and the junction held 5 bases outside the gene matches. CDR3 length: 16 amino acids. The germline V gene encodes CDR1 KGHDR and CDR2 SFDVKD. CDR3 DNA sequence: TGTGCCACCAGTGATTGGGGACAGGGGGGGGCCAATGAGCAGTTCTTC. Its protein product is CATSDWGQGGANEQFF.

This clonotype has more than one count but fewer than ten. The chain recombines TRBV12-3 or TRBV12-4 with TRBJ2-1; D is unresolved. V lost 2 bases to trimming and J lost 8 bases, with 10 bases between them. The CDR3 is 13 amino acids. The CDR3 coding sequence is TGTGCCAGCAGTTTATTCGGACCAGATGAGCAGTTCTTC. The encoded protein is CASSLFGPDEQFF.

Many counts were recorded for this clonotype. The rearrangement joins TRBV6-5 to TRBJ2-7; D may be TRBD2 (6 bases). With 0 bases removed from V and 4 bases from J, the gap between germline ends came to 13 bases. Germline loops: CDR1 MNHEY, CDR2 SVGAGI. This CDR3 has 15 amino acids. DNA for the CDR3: TGTGCCAGCAGTTACTCCCACGGGAGTATGTACGAGCAGTACTTC. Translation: CASSYSHGSMYEQYF.

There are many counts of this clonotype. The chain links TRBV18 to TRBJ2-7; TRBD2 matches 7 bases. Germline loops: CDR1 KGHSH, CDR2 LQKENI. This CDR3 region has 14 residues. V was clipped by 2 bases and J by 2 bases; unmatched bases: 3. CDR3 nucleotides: TGTGCCAGCTCACCAGAGCGGGACCCCTACGAGCAGTACTTC. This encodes CASSPERDPYEQYF.

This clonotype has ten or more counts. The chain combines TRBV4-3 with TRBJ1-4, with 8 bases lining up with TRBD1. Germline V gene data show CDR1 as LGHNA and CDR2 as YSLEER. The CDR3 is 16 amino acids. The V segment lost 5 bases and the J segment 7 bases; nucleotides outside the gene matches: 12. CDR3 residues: CASSSHAGTGSEKLFF. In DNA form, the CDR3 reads TGCGCCAGCAGCTCCCACGCCGGGACAGGCAGTGAAAAACTGTTTTTT.

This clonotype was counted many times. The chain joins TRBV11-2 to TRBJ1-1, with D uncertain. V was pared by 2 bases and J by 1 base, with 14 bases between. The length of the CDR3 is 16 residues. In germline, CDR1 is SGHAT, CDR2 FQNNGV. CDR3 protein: CASSLLVGSANTEAFF. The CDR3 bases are TGTGCCAGCAGCTTATTGGTGGGTAGTGCGAACACTGAAGCTTTCTTT.

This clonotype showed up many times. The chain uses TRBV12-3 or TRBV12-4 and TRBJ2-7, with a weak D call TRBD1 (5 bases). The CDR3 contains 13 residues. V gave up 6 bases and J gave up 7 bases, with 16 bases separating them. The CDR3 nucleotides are TGTGCCAGCAGCCCCCTCGATCAGGGAGAGCAGTACTTC. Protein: CASSPLDQGEQYF.

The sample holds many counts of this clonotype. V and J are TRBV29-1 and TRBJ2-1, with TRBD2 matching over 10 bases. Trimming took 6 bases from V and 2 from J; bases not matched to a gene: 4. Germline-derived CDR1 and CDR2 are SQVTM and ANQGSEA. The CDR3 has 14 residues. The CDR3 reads CSVGTSATYNEQFF. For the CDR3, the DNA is TGCAGCGTCGGGACTAGCGCTACCTACAATGAGCAGTTCTTC.

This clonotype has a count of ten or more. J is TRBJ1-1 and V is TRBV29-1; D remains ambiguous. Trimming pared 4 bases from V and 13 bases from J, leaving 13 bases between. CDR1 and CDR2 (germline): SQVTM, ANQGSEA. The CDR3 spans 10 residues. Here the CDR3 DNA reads TGCAGCGTTGGAGACAATCCCTTTTTCTTT. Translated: CSVGDNPFFF.

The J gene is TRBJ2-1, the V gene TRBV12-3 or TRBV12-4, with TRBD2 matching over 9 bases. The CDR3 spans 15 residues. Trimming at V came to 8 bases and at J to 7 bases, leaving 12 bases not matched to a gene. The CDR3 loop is CASLRREGRWNEQFF. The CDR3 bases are TGTGCCAGCCTCCGGCGGGAGGGCCGATGGAATGAGCAGTTCTTC.

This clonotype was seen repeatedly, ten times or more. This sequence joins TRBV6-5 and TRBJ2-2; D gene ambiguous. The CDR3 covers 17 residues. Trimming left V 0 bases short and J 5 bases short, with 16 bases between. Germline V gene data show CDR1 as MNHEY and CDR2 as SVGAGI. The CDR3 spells CASSYSYWEGRTGELFF. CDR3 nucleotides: TGTGCCAGCAGTTACTCCTACTGGGAAGGAAGGACCGGGGAGCTGTTTTTT.

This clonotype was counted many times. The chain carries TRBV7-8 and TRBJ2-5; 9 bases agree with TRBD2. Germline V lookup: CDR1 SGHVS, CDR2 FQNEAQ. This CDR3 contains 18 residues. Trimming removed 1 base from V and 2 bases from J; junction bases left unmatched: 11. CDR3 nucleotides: TGTGCCAGCAGCTTAGGGTCGTGGTCTAGCGGGGCTCAAGAGACCCAGTACTTC. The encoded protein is CASSLGSWSSGAQETQYF.

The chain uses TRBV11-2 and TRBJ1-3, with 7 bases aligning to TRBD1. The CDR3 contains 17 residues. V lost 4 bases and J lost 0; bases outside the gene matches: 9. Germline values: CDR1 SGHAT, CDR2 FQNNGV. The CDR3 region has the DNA TGTGCCAGCAGCTACACGACAGGGTTTACCTCTGGAAACACCATATATTTT. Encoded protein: CASSYTTGFTSGNTIYF.

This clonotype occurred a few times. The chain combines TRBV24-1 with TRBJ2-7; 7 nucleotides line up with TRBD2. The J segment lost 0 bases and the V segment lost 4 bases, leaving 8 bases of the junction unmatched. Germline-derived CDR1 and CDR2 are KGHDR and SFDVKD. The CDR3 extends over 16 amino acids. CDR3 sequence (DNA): TGTGCCACCAGTGACCAAGCTAGCGGTCACTCCTACGAGCAGTACTTC. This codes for CATSDQASGHSYEQYF.

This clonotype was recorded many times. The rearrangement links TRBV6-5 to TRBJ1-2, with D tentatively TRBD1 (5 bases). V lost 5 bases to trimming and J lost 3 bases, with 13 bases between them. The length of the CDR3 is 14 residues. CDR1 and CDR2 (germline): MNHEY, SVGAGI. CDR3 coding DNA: TGTGCCAGCAGTAACCCAGGGCCAGACTATGGCTACACCTTC. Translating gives CASSNPGPDYGYTF.

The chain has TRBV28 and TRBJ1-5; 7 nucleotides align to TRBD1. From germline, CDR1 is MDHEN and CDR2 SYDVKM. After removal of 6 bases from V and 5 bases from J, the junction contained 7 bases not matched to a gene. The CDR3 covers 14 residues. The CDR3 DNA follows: TGTGCCAGCAGACCGGGACAGAGGGATCAGCCCCAGCATTTT. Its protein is CASRPGQRDQPQHF.

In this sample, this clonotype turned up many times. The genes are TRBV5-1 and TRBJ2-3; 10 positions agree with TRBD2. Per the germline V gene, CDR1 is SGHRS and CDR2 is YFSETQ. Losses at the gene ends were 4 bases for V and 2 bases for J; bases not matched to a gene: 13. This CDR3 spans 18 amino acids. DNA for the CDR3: TGCGCCAGCAGCCGTTCAGGGGGACTAGCGACTACCACAGATACGCAGTATTTT. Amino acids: CASSRSGGLATTTDTQYF. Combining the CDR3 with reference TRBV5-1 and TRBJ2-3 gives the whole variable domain KAGVTQTPRYLIKTRGQQVTLSCSPISGHRSVSWYQQTPGQGLQFLFEYFSETQRNKGNFPGRFSGRQFSNSRSEMNVSTLELGDSALYLCASSRSGGLATTTDTQYFGPGTRLTVL.

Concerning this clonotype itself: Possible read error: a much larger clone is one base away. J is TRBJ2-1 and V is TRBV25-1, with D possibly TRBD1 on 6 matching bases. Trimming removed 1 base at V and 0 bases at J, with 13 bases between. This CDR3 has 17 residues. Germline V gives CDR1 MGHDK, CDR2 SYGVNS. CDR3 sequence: CASSELEQGSSYNEQFF. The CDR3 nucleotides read TGTGCCAGCAGTGAATTGGAACAGGGTAGCTCCTACAATGAGCAGTTCTTC.

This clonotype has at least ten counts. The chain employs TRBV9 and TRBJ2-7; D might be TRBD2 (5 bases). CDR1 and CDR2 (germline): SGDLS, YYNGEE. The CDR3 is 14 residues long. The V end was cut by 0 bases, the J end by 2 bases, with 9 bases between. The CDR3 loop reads CASSVGGGPYEQYF. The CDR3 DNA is TGTGCCAGCAGCGTAGGAGGAGGACCCTACGAGCAGTACTTC.

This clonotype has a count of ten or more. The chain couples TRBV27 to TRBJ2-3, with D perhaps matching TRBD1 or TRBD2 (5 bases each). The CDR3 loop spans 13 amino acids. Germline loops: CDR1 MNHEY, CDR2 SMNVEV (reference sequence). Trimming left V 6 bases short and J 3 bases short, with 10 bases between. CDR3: CASRGVATDTQYF. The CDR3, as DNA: TGTGCCAGCAGGGGGGTGGCGACAGATACGCAGTATTTT.

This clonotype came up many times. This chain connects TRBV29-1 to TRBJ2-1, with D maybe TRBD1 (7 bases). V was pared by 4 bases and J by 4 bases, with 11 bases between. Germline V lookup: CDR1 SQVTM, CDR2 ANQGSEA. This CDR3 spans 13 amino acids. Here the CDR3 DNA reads TGCAGCGTTGGCCAGGGGGGATACAATGAGCAGTTCTTC. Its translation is CSVGQGGYNEQFF.

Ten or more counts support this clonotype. In nucleotides, the CDR3 is TGTGCCAGCAGTTTATATTTCGGGGGCTGGGGGACTGAAGCTTTCTTT. Translating it yields CASSLYFGGWGTEAFF. V is TRBV27 and J is TRBJ1-1, with TRBD1 as a possible D gene (6 bases). Germline V gives CDR1 MNHEY, CDR2 SMNVEV (reference sequence). The ends were cut back, 1 base at V and 5 bases at J, with 17 bases in the middle. The CDR3 totals 16 residues.

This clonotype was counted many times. Here the CDR3 reads CASRTGTVAYEQYF. CDR3 coding DNA: TGTGCCAGCAGAACCGGGACGGTTGCCTACGAGCAGTACTTC. The chain has TRBV28 and TRBJ2-7; TRBD1 or TRBD2 may be the D gene (5 bases each). Per germline, CDR1 MDHEN and CDR2 SYDVKM. CDR3 size: 14 residues. V was clipped by 6 bases and J by 2 bases, with 14 bases between them.

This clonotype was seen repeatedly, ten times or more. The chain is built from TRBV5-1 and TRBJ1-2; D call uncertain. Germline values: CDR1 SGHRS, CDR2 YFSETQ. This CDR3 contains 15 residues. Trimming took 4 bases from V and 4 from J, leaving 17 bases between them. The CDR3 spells CASSQDWDSIYGYTF. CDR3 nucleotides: TGCGCCAGCAGCCAGGACTGGGATAGTATCTATGGCTACACCTTC.

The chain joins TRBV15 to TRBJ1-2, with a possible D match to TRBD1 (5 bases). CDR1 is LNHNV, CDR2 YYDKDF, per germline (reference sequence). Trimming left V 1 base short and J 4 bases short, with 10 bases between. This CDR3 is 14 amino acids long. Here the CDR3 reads CATSRGGTTYGYTF. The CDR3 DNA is TGTGCCACCAGCAGAGGGGGCACTACCTATGGCTACACCTTC.

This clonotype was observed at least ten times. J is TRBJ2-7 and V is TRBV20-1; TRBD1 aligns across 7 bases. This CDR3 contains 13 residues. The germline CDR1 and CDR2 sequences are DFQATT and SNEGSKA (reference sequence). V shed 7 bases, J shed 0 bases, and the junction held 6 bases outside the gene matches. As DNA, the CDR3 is TGCAGTGTTACGACAGGGAGCTCCTACGAGCAGTACTTC. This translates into CSVTTGSSYEQYF.

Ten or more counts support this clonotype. The CDR3 nucleotides read TGTGCCAGCAGGGAAAGACAGTTCCCCTACGAGCAGTACTTC. It translates to CASRERQFPYEQYF. This chain connects TRBV28 to TRBJ2-7; D may be TRBD1 (5 bases). The CDR3 length is 14 residues. With 6 bases removed from V and 2 bases from J, the gap between germline ends came to 14 bases. Per the germline V gene, CDR1 is MDHEN and CDR2 is SYDVKM.

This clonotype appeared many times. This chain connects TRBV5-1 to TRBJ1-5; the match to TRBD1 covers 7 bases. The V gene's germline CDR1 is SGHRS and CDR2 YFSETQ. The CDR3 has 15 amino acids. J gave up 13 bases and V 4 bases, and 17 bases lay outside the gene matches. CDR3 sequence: CASSPGTEGMSRQHF. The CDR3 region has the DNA TGCGCCAGCAGCCCGGGGACAGAGGGGATGAGCCGGCAGCATTTT. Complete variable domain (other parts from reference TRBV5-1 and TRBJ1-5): KAGVTQTPRYLIKTRGQQVTLSCSPISGHRSVSWYQQTPGQGLQFLFEYFSETQRNKGNFPGRFSGRQFSNSRSEMNVSTLELGDSALYLCASSPGTEGMSRQHFGDGTRLSIL.

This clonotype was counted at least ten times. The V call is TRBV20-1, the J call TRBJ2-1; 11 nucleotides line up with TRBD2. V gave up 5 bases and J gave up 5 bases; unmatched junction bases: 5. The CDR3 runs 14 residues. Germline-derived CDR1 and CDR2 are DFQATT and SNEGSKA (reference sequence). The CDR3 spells CSAQGLADNNEQFF. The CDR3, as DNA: TGCAGTGCTCAGGGACTAGCGGACAACAATGAGCAGTTCTTC.

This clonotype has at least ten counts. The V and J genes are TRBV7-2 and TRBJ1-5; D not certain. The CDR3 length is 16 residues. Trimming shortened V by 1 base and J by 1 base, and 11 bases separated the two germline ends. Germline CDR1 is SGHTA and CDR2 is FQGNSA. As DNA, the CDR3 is TGTGCCAGCAGCTTAGGTGGTGTGATGAGCAATCAGCCCCAGCATTTT. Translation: CASSLGGVMSNQPQHF. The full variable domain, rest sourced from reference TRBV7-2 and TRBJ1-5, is GAGVSQSPSNKVTEKGKDVELRCDPISGHTALYWYRQSLGQGLEFLIYFQGNSAPDKSGLPSDRFSAERTGGSVSTLTIQRTQQEDSAVYLCASSLGGVMSNQPQHFGDGTRLSIL.